The 26 T cell receptor beta chains listed next were all sequenced from one sample in a study of cytomegalovirus exposure and HLA in healthy donors. Primers included in the PCR were 60 Vbeta and 13 Jbeta primers. Clones were sequenced by immunoSEQ multiplex PCR, and TCRdb holds only the in-frame ones, with some missing. Of fewer than 85,000 clones in the sample, roughly 74% were seen once. Sequencing used PBMCs. The receptors stem from a man aged 35 to 55 in good health and CMV-seronegative.

J is TRBJ1-6 and V is TRBV28, with TRBD1 as a possible D gene (6 bases). With 6 bases removed from V and 10 bases from J, the gap between germline ends came to 16 bases. CDR3 length equals 14 residues. Germline CDR1 and CDR2: MDHEN and SYDVKM. This CDR3 reads CASRNRVFLSPLHF. Written as DNA, the CDR3 is TGTGCCAGCAGGAACAGGGTATTCTTGTCACCCCTCCACTTT.

The chain uses TRBV6-1 and TRBJ1-3; D unclear. Trimming removed 5 bases at V and 0 bases at J, with 5 bases between. In germline, CDR1 is MNHNS, CDR2 SASEGT. This CDR3 comprises 13 residues. In nucleotides, the CDR3 is TGTGCCAGCAGTTCGGTCTCTGGAAACACCATATATTTT. It translates to CASSSVSGNTIYF.

The V call is TRBV5-1, the J call TRBJ2-7; D is undetermined. CDR1 and CDR2 (germline): SGHRS, YFSETQ. V lost 3 bases to trimming and J lost 4 bases, with 5 bases between them. This CDR3 is 11 amino acids long. The CDR3 nucleotides read TGCGCCAGCAGCTCCAATTACGAGCAGTACTTC. As protein: CASSSNYEQYF.

J is TRBJ2-6 and V is TRBV7-9; D perhaps matches TRBD1 (5 bases). Trimming pared 3 bases from V and 0 bases from J, leaving 12 bases between. CDR1 is SEHNR, CDR2 FQNEAQ, per germline (reference sequence). The CDR3 contains 17 residues. CDR3 protein: CASSFFRTPSGANVLTF. CDR3 bases: TGTGCCAGCAGCTTTTTCCGGACACCCTCTGGGGCCAACGTCCTGACTTTC.

The sample holds a few counts of this clone. The chain joins TRBV28 to TRBJ1-5; D might be TRBD1 (5 bases). CDR1 is MDHEN and CDR2 is SYDVKM in the germline V gene. The V end was cut by 4 bases, the J end by 6 bases, with 16 bases between. This CDR3 contains 15 residues. The CDR3 bases are TGTGCCAGCAGTTCAGGACAATTGGGGCCTCAGCCCCAGCATTTT. Translating it yields CASSSGQLGPQPQHF.

CDR3 nucleotide sequence: TGTGCCAGCAGTTCACTCGAGGGAAATCGACTGAAGGCTTTCTTT. This gives the protein CASSSLEGNRLKAFF. The V and J genes are TRBV27 and TRBJ1-1, with D unresolved. Between the trimmed V and J ends, which lost 4 bases and 11 bases, there was a span of 23 bases. From germline, CDR1 is MNHEY and CDR2 SMNVEV (reference sequence). The CDR3 is made up of 15 amino acids.

V gene TRBV4-3 combines with J gene TRBJ2-3, with a weak D call TRBD1 (5 bases). This CDR3 comprises 16 residues. Between the trimmed V and J ends, which lost 3 bases and 3 bases, there was a span of 16 bases. The germline gives CDR1 LGHNA, CDR2 YSLEER. In DNA, the CDR3 is TGCGCCAGCAGCCAGACAGTTCTGCCAACGACAGATACGCAGTATTTT. Translating it yields CASSQTVLPTTDTQYF.

J is TRBJ2-3 and V is TRBV5-1; TRBD2 might be the D (6 bases). The V and J ends lost 4 bases and 5 bases respectively, with 14 bases between them. Germline V gives CDR1 SGHRS, CDR2 YFSETQ. This CDR3 spans 14 amino acids. Written as DNA, the CDR3 is TGCGCCAGCAGCATGGGAGGCCCCCAAGATACGCAGTATTTT. Translating gives CASSMGGPQDTQYF.

The chain employs TRBV9 and TRBJ2-1; 8 bases agree with TRBD2. CDR1 and CDR2 (germline): SGDLS, YYNGEE. V shed 9 bases, J shed 8 bases, and the junction held 7 bases outside the gene matches. The CDR3 covers 12 residues. The CDR3: CATNRGGYEQFF. In DNA form, the CDR3 reads TGTGCCACCAATCGGGGGGGCTATGAGCAGTTCTTC.

The rearrangement uses TRBV7-2 and TRBJ2-7, with 10 positions matching TRBD1. This CDR3 region has 15 residues. Germline V lookup: CDR1 SGHTA, CDR2 FQGNSA. After removal of 5 bases from V and 1 base from J, the junction contained 5 bases not matched to a gene. The CDR3 DNA reads TGTGCCAGCAGCGTGAGACAGGGGGCTTCCTACGAGCAGTACTTC. Translated: CASSVRQGASYEQYF.

This clone was detected only once. The V gene is TRBV4-1, the J gene TRBJ2-5; D possibly corresponds to TRBD1 (5 bases). The CDR3 contains 14 residues. The V end was cut by 4 bases, the J end by 1 base, with 10 bases between. Germline lookup yields CDR1 MGHRA and CDR2 YSYEKL. DNA of the CDR3: TGCGCCAGCAGCCCACAGGTAATCCAAGAGACCCAGTACTTC. It codes for CASSPQVIQETQYF.

This clone was seen only a few times. J is TRBJ1-2 and V is TRBV7-9; D perhaps matches TRBD1 (6 bases). Germline loops: CDR1 SEHNR, CDR2 FQNEAQ (reference sequence). V was trimmed by 5 bases and J by 8 bases, leaving 12 bases between them. The CDR3 length is 12 residues. DNA of the CDR3: TGTGCCAGCAGCACAGGGCTCGCCGGCTACACCTTC. It encodes CASSTGLAGYTF.

The chain is built from TRBV28 and TRBJ1-1; D perhaps matches TRBD1 (6 bases). The CDR3 extends over 13 amino acids. V lost 7 bases to trimming and J lost 5 bases, with 14 bases between them. CDR1 and CDR2 (germline): MDHEN, SYDVKM. CDR3 loop: CASTELRGTEAFF. The CDR3 DNA sequence: TGTGCCAGCACCGAGCTTAGGGGGACTGAAGCTTTCTTT.

The chain recombines TRBV7-3 with TRBJ2-2; TRBD1 is a possible D gene (5 bases). The CDR3 runs 15 residues. V shed 5 bases and J shed 1 base, with 11 bases lying between them. Germline-derived CDR1 and CDR2 are SGHTA and FQGTGA. The CDR3 here is CASSPQGRNTGELFF. The CDR3 DNA reads as TGTGCCAGCAGCCCCCAGGGCAGGAACACCGGGGAGCTGTTTTTT.

The chain is built from TRBV7-3 and TRBJ1-1; D not certain. Trimming removed 1 base from V and 4 bases from J, with 13 bases in between. Germline values: CDR1 SGHTA, CDR2 FQGTGA. This CDR3 has 15 amino acids. CDR3 bases: TGTGCCAGCAGCTTAAGGGGAGACCGGATCACTGAAGCTTTCTTT. Protein sequence: CASSLRGDRITEAFF.

V is TRBV5-6 and J is TRBJ2-3; TRBD2 agrees at 11 bases. The germline V gene encodes CDR1 SGHDT and CDR2 YYEEEE. This CDR3 spans 16 amino acids. V was pared by 0 bases and J by 9 bases, with 9 bases of the junction left unmatched. CDR3 sequence: CASSLAGLAGGRTQYF. In nucleotides, the CDR3 is TGTGCCAGCAGCTTGGCCGGTTTAGCGGGGGGGCGCACGCAGTATTTT.

This clone was detected a few times. The chain carries TRBV5-6 and TRBJ1-4; TRBD1 aligns across 9 bases. This CDR3 region has 13 residues. Per germline, CDR1 SGHDT and CDR2 YYEEEE. Trimming at V came to 4 bases and at J to 8 bases, leaving 3 bases not matched to a gene. Here the CDR3 reads CASSRGQGEKLFF. Here the CDR3 DNA reads TGTGCCAGCAGCAGGGGACAGGGAGAAAAACTGTTTTTT.

The CDR3 sequence: CASSLRLAGSYTDTQYF. CDR3 coding DNA: TGTGCCAGCAGCCTTCGACTAGCGGGGTCGTACACAGATACGCAGTATTTT. The chain uses TRBV7-3 and TRBJ2-3; 11 bases line up with TRBD2. Looked up from germline, CDR1 is SGHTA and CDR2 is FQGTGA. With 5 bases clipped from V and 2 bases from J, the junction kept 9 bases outside the gene matches. This CDR3 is 17 amino acids long.

The rearrangement uses TRBV11-2 and TRBJ1-3, with TRBD1 identical over 10 bases. The V gene's germline CDR1 is SGHAT and CDR2 FQNNGV. This CDR3 contains 14 residues. J was trimmed by 10 bases and V by 4 bases; bases with no gene match: 7. Written as DNA, the CDR3 is TGTGCCAGCAGCTCCGGGACAGGGGCTAAAACCATATATTTT. It encodes CASSSGTGAKTIYF.

The V call is TRBV5-6, the J call TRBJ1-6; 8 bases line up with TRBD1. The germline gives CDR1 SGHDT, CDR2 YYEEEE. V trimming: 3 bases; J trimming: 5 bases; junction bases outside the gene matches: 10. The CDR3 covers 17 residues. The CDR3 is CASSSTPTGANNSPLHF. The CDR3 DNA sequence: TGTGCCAGCAGCTCTACTCCGACAGGGGCAAATAATTCACCCCTCCACTTT.

This sequence joins TRBV11-2 and TRBJ2-5; the match to TRBD2 covers 8 bases. The CDR3 covers 15 residues. Germline V gives CDR1 SGHAT, CDR2 FQNNGV. J gave up 5 bases and V 1 base, and 6 bases lay outside the gene matches. CDR3 in amino acids: CASSLAGGPDETQYF. The CDR3 region has the DNA TGTGCCAGCAGCTTAGCGGGGGGGCCGGATGAGACCCAGTACTTC.

V usage is TRBV5-1 and J usage is TRBJ1-2; maybe TRBD1 (6 bases). CDR1 SGHRS and CDR2 YFSETQ come from the germline V gene. Trimming removed 0 bases from V and 2 bases from J, with 8 bases in between. The CDR3 is made up of 14 amino acids. The CDR3 coding sequence is TGCGCCAGCAGCTTGGGGCAGGGGAACTATGGCTACACCTTC. It codes for CASSLGQGNYGYTF.

The chain recombines TRBV6-1 with TRBJ2-5, with D perhaps matching TRBD1 (6 bases). Per germline, CDR1 MNHNS and CDR2 SASEGT. This CDR3 has 14 residues. V was pared by 10 bases and J by 2 bases, with 17 bases between. CDR3 sequence (DNA): TGTGCCACCGCGGACAGACAATGGCAAGAGACCCAGTACTTC. It translates to CATADRQWQETQYF.

The chain has TRBV5-1 and TRBJ2-2, with D maybe TRBD1 (6 bases). The V end lost 2 bases, the J end lost 5 bases, and 7 bases lay between the germline ends. The CDR3 has 13 residues. Germline V gives CDR1 SGHRS, CDR2 YFSETQ. The CDR3 is CASSFTGTGELFF. CDR3 coding DNA: TGCGCCAGCAGCTTCACAGGGACCGGGGAGCTGTTTTTT.

A few counts support this clone. The chain carries TRBV4-3 and TRBJ1-1; D remains unclear. V was shortened by 2 bases and J by 6 bases, with 22 bases between the two germline ends. CDR1 LGHNA and CDR2 YSLEER come from the germline V gene. The CDR3 has 17 residues. CDR3 DNA: TGCGCCAGCAGCCAAAACGAATTGCTAGTTCGCAGTGCTGAAGCTTTCTTT. Its translation: CASSQNELLVRSAEAFF.

The rearrangement links TRBV6-6 to TRBJ2-3; D remains ambiguous. V was pared by 6 bases and J by 1 base, with 8 bases between. CDR1 is MNHNY and CDR2 is SVGAGI in the germline V gene (reference sequence). The CDR3 covers 13 residues. The CDR3 DNA reads TGTGCCAGCAGGTCACAAGGCACAGATACGCAGTATTTT. Encoded protein: CASRSQGTDTQYF.